These T cell receptor beta chains were read from a single sample in a study of CD8+ T cells in alopecia areata. This table comes from immunoSEQ multiplex PCR, and its TCRdb copy is limited to in-frame clones, with some not included. The table has about 200,000 clones, 50% to 60% seen once; the top ten hold around 3.2%. This specimen consisted of CD4+ T cells sorted from blood, obtained at week 4, from a patient treated with tofacitinib. These receptors all stem from a human donor with alopecia areata. Both conserved end residues are part of each CDR3. A D gene is named only where the DNA matches it firmly. Clone sizes are given selectively: once, few, many, or a class where the clone is expanded.

d_call	v_call	clone_size	j_call	cdr3_aa	cdr3_nt
TRBD2	TRBV4-1	NA	TRBJ2-1	CASSQVRVAGMDEQFF	TGCGCCAGCAGCCAAGTCAGAGTAGCGGGGATGGATGAGCAGTTCTTC
NA	TRBV2	NA	TRBJ1-5	CASRRGQPQHF	TGTGCCAGCAGGAGGGGACAGCCCCAGCATTTT
NA	TRBV9	few	TRBJ2-3	CASSPQGVASDDSASSTDTQYF	TGTGCCAGCAGCCCCCAAGGGGTGGCTAGCGACGACTCAGCGTCTAGCACAGATACGCAGTATTTT
TRBD1	TRBV29-1	few	TRBJ1-5	CSGGQGLNQPQHF	TGCAGCGGTGGACAGGGGCTAAATCAGCCCCAGCATTTT
NA	TRBV9	NA	TRBJ1-2	CASSSDLSTGYGYTF	TGTGCCAGCAGCTCGGACCTCAGTACGGGTTATGGCTACACCTTC
TRBD1	TRBV19	NA	TRBJ1-2	CASSRTGGNYGYTF	TGTGCCAGTAGCAGGACAGGGGGAAACTATGGCTACACCTTC
TRBD1	TRBV15	few	TRBJ2-1	CATSRGDSRVGNEQFF	TGTGCCACCAGCAGGGGGGACAGTAGGGTGGGCAATGAGCAGTTCTTC
TRBD2	TRBV28	NA	TRBJ2-1	CASRLAGGQNEQFF	TGTGCCAGCAGACTAGCGGGGGGGCAGAATGAGCAGTTCTTC
NA	TRBV5-1	NA	TRBJ1-2	CASSQDSSYTF	TGCGCCAGCAGCCAGGACAGTAGCTACACCTTC
TRBD1	TRBV19	NA	TRBJ1-5	CASSGTANQPQHF	TGTGCCAGTAGCGGGACAGCAAATCAGCCCCAGCATTTT
NA	TRBV29-1	NA	TRBJ2-3	CSVDSVTSTDTQYF	TGCAGCGTTGATAGTGTGACTAGCACAGATACGCAGTATTTT